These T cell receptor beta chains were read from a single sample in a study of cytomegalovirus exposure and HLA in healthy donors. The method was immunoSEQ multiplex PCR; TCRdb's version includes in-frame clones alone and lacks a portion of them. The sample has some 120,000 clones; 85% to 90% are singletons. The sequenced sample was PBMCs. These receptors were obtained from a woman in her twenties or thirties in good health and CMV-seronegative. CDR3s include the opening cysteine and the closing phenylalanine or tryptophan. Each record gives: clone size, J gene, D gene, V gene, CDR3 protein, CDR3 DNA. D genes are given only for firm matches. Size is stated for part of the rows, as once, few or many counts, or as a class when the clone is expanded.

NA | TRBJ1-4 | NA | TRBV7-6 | CASSLEGLGSTNEKLFF | TGTGCCAGCAGCTTAGAAGGACTAGGGTCAACTAATGAAAAACTGTTTTTT
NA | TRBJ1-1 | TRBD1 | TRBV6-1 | CAGGQGIRYTEAFF | TGTGCCGGCGGACAGGGTATTCGGTACACTGAAGCTTTCTTT
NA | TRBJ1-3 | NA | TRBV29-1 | CSVGPSGTGNTIYF | TGCAGCGTCGGCCCGTCAGGGACAGGAAACACCATATATTTT
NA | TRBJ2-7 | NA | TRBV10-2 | CATSTSRFGEQYF | TGCGCCACCTCGACTAGTCGGTTTGGCGAGCAGTACTTC
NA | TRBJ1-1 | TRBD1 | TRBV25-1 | CASRGTGPTEAFF | TGTGCCAGCAGGGGGACAGGTCCCACTGAAGCTTTCTTT
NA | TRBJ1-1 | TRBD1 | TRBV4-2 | CASSQDGGTGQAFF | TGTGCCAGCAGCCAAGATGGTGGGACAGGGCAAGCTTTCTTT
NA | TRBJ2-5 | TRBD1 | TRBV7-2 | CASSLEGTGGFETQYF | TGTGCCAGCAGCTTAGAGGGGACAGGGGGTTTCGAGACCCAGTACTTC
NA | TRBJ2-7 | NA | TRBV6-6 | CASSYSDRFSSYEQYF | TGTGCCAGCAGTTATTCCGACAGGTTCTCCTCCTACGAGCAGTACTTC
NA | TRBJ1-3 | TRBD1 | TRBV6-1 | CASSESGTGGGNTIYF | TGTGCCAGCAGTGAAAGCGGGACAGGGGGCGGAAACACCATATATTTT
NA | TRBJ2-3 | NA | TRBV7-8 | CASSWRGTDTQYF | TGTGCCAGCAGCTGGCGGGGCACAGATACGCAGTATTTT
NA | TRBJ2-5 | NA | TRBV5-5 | CASSLAGLLVGTQYF | TGTGCCAGCAGCTTGGCCGGACTCCTGGTCGGGACCCAGTACTTC
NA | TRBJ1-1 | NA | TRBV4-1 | CASSLLDGGGENTEAFF | TGCGCCAGCAGCCTACTCGATGGTGGCGGGGAGAACACTGAAGCTTTCTTT
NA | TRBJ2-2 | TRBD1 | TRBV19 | CASSLDRGHTGELFF | TGTGCCAGTAGCCTCGACAGGGGCCACACCGGGGAGCTGTTTTTT
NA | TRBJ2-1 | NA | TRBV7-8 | CASSFGNPRSYNEQFF | TGTGCCAGCAGCTTTGGCAACCCGAGGAGTTACAATGAGCAGTTCTTC
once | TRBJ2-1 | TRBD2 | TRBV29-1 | CSVEILANEQFF | TGCAGCGTTGAAATACTAGCGAATGAGCAGTTCTTC
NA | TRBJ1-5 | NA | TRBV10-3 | CAISGDTGWNMDGNQPQHF | TGTGCCATCAGTGGGGACACCGGGTGGAATATGGATGGCAATCAGCCCCAGCATTTT
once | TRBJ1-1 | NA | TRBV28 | CASNRAGVQGVNTEAFF | TGTGCCAGCAATCGGGCAGGGGTTCAGGGAGTGAACACTGAAGCTTTCTTT
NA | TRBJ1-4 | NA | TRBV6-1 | CASSARGRVEKLFF | TGTGCCAGCAGTGCCAGGGGCAGGGTCGAAAAACTGTTTTTT
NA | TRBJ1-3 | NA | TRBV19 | CASSVPGLLSGNTIYF | TGTGCCAGTAGTGTACCGGGATTACTCTCTGGAAACACCATATATTTT
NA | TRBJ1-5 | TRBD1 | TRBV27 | CASSLRGTGGQPQHF | TGTGCCAGCAGTTTAAGAGGGACAGGGGGGCAGCCCCAGCATTTT
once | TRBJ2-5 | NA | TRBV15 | CATSSSRGGETQYF | TGTGCCACCAGCAGCTCCAGGGGTGGGGAGACCCAGTACTTC
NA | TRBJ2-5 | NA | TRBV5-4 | CASRRTGNQETQYF | TGTGCCAGCAGGCGGACGGGAAACCAAGAGACCCAGTACTTC
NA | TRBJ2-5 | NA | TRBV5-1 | CASSQGQTGQETQYF | TGCGCCAGCAGCCAAGGACAGACGGGCCAAGAGACCCAGTACTTC
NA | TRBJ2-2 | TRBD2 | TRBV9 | CASSVAQSAGVDGELFF | TGTGCCAGCAGCGTAGCCCAGTCAGCGGGGGTAGACGGGGAGCTGTTTTTT
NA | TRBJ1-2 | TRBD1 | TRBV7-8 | CASSSGGPAFYGYTF | TGTGCCAGCAGCTCAGGGGGGCCCGCTTTCTATGGCTACACCTTC
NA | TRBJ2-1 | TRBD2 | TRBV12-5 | CASGLVRGLAGGHEQFF | TGTGCTAGTGGTTTGGTACGGGGACTAGCGGGGGGACATGAGCAGTTCTTC
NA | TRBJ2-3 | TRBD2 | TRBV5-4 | CASSHSGGGSTDTQYF | TGTGCCAGCAGCCATAGCGGGGGGGGGTCCACAGATACGCAGTATTTT
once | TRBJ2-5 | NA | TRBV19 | CASSIDGGVQETQYF | TGTGCCAGTAGTATAGATGGCGGGGTCCAAGAGACCCAGTACTTC
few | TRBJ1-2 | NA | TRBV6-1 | CASSEGVAYYGYTF | TGTGCCAGCAGTGAAGGAGTCGCTTACTATGGCTACACCTTC
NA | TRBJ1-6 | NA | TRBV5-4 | CASSSREGNSPLHF | TGTGCCAGCAGCTCCAGGGAAGGTAATTCACCCCTCCACTTT
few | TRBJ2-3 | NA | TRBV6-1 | CASSETPGSTDTQYF | TGTGCCAGCAGTGAAACCCCGGGGAGCACAGATACGCAGTATTTT
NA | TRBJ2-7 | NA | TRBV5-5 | CASSGGLSSYEQYF | TGTGCCAGCAGCGGGGGGTTGAGCTCCTACGAGCAGTACTTC
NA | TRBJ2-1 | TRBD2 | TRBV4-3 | CASSQLRAGGLNNEQFF | TGCGCCAGCAGCCAACTAAGAGCGGGGGGCCTCAACAATGAGCAGTTCTTC
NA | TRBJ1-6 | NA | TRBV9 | CASSAPTPSPLHF | TGTGCCAGCAGCGCCCCGACACCTTCACCCCTCCACTTT
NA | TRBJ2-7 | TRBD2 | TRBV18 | CASSPKGTSGYEQYF | TGTGCCAGCTCACCAAAAGGGACTAGCGGCTACGAGCAGTACTTC
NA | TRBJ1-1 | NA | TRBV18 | CASSRDPNTEAFF | TGTGCCAGCTCACGAGATCCGAACACTGAAGCTTTCTTT
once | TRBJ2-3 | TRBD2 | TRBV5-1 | CASRTERGGLSDTQYF | TGCGCCAGCAGGACAGAGCGGGGGGGTCTCTCAGATACGCAGTATTTT
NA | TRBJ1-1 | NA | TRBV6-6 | CASNTNSYTEAFF | TGTGCCAGCAACACAAACAGTTACACTGAAGCTTTCTTT
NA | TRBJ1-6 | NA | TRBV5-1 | CASSRDDGGLHF | TGCGCCAGCAGCCGCGACGACGGAGGGCTCCACTTT
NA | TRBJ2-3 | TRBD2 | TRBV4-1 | CASSQGTRLANTDTQYF | TGCGCCAGCAGCCAAGGGACCCGACTAGCGAACACAGATACGCAGTATTTT
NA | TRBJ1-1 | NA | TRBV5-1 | CASSLIQGSTEAFF | TGCGCCAGCAGCTTGATACAGGGCTCCACTGAAGCTTTCTTT
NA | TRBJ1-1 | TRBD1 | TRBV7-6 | CASSTGGGTEAFF | TGTGCCAGCAGCACAGGGGGAGGGACTGAAGCTTTCTTT
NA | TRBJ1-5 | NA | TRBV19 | CASSLYRDQPQHF | TGTGCCAGTTCTCTGTACAGGGACCAGCCCCAGCATTTT
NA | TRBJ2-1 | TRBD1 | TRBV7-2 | CASSARDRPYNEQFF | TGTGCCAGCAGCGCCCGGGACAGGCCCTACAATGAGCAGTTCTTC
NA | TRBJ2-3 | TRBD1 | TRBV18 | CASSLRQGSTDTQYF | TGTGCCAGCTCACTCCGACAGGGCAGCACAGATACGCAGTATTTT
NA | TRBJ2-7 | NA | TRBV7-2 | CASSMNAQGPYEQYF | TGTGCCAGCAGCATGAACGCGCAGGGGCCGTACGAGCAGTACTTC
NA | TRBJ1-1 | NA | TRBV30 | CAWSKGGTGTEAFF | TGTGCCTGGAGCAAGGGGGGGACGGGCACTGAAGCTTTCTTT
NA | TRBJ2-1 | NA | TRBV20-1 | CSARGLAEQFF | TGCAGTGCTAGAGGGCTAGCGGAGCAGTTCTTC
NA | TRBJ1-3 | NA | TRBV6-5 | CASSYGDASSGNTIYF | TGTGCCAGCAGTTACGGAGACGCTTCGTCTGGAAACACCATATATTTT
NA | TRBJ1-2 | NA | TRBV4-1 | CASSQDLQRRGYTF | TGCGCCAGCAGCCAAGATCTACAGAGACGTGGCTACACCTTC
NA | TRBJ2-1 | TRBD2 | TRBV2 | CASRLTSGVYNEQFF | TGTGCCAGCAGGCTGACTAGCGGGGTATACAATGAGCAGTTCTTC
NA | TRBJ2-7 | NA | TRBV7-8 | CASSRGTASYEQYF | TGTGCCAGCAGCCGGGGGACGGCCTCCTACGAGCAGTACTTC
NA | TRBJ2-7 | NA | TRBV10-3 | CAISESVSSYEQYF | TGTGCCATCAGTGAGTCGGTCAGCTCCTACGAGCAGTACTTC